This is a list of T cell receptor beta chains from one sample in a study of regulatory T cells in long-lasting Graves disease. TCRdb re-analysed the multiplex PCR reads in MiXCR, keeping a single row per CDR3 protein. Among over 350,000 distinct CDR3 sequences listed, 15% were seen once. This sample also belongs to another study, concerning T cells in Graves' hyperthyroidism and ophthalmopathy.

The specimen was peripheral blood mononuclear cells (PBMCs), collected at new diagnosis, from a patient treated with antithyroid drugs. The receptors shown here come from a woman between 40 and 55 years old with Graves disease. The CDR3 runs from the conserved cysteine through the conserved F or W. A D gene is named only where the DNA matches it firmly. Expanded clones get a size class; other rows say once, few or many, or leave the size out.

>TRBJ2-7|-|TRBV12-3/TRBV12-4|many
TGTGCCAGCAGTTTAGGCGGGGAGGCGCCACCCTACGAGCAGTACTTC
CASSLGGEAPPYEQYF
>TRBJ1-5|-|TRBV27|many
TGTGCCAGCAAAATGGACAATCTTGATCAGCCCCAGCATTTT
CASKMDNLDQPQHF
>TRBJ2-2|-|TRBV5-4|-
TGTGCCAGCAGTCGGGTACTGGCCTCGGGTACCGGGGAGCTGTTTTTT
CASSRVLASGTGELFF
>TRBJ2-7|-|TRBV7-9|many
TGTGCCAGCAGCGTAGGGACACCGGGCTACGAGCAGTACTTC
CASSVGTPGYEQYF
>TRBJ2-5|-|TRBV29-1|many
TGCAGCGTTGCCACTGTAAGAGAGACCCAGTACTTC
CSVATVRETQYF
>TRBJ2-7|-|TRBV28|many
TGTGCCAGCAGTGGTAGGGAAGGCTGGAGGGAGCAGTACTTC
CASSGREGWREQYF
>TRBJ2-2|-|TRBV7-9|many
TGTGCCAGCAGCTCTACCCCGAACACCGGGGAGCTGTTTTTT
CASSSTPNTGELFF
>TRBJ1-5|-|TRBV6-1|-
TGTGCCAGCAGTCCCGAGGTTGCCAATCAGCCCCAGCATTTT
CASSPEVANQPQHF
>TRBJ1-5|-|TRBV20-1|-
TGCAGTGCTAGAGCGGGGGGGATAGATCAGCCCCAGCATTTT
CSARAGGIDQPQHF
>TRBJ1-6|TRBD1|TRBV7-2|many
TGTGCCAGCAGCTTAGCCCAGGGGGGTGATTCACCCCTCCACTTT
CASSLAQGGDSPLHF
>TRBJ2-7|-|TRBV12-3/TRBV12-4|-
TGTGCCAGCAGTTTAGCGACACTAGCCGAGCAGTACTTC
CASSLATLAEQYF
>TRBJ2-1|TRBD2|TRBV27|-
TGTGCCAGCAGGATCTCGACTAGCGGGACTTACAATGAGCAGTTCTTC
CASRISTSGTYNEQFF
>TRBJ2-7|TRBD2|TRBV3-1|-
TGTGCCAGCAGCCACCTAAGGGGGACTAGCGGGGGCTACGAGCAGTACTTC
CASSHLRGTSGGYEQYF
>TRBJ1-2|-|TRBV27|few
TGTGCCAGCAAACTCGCGGCGGGGGGCGGCTACACCTTC
CASKLAAGGGYTF
>TRBJ1-1|-|TRBV19|many
TGTGCCAGTAGTATAGGAGCAGTGCGCACTGAAGCTTTCTTT
CASSIGAVRTEAFF
>TRBJ1-6|TRBD1|TRBV19|-
TGTGCCAGTAGTCTACAGGGGGCTGATCGCAGTTCACCCCTCCACTTT
CASSLQGADRSSPLHF
>TRBJ2-7|-|TRBV28|many
TGTGCCAGCAGTGACGGGGGGCTTCTTCACGAGCAGTACTTC
CASSDGGLLHEQYF
>TRBJ2-5|-|TRBV12-3/TRBV12-4|many
TGTGCCAGCAGTTTCGGGGTGTCTAAGGGCCCTTCAAGGAAGACCCAGTACTTC
CASSFGVSKGPSRKTQYF
>TRBJ2-5|TRBD2|TRBV12-3/TRBV12-4|-
TGTGCCAGCAGCCGTAGCGGGGGTCGGGAGACCCAGTACTTC
CASSRSGGRETQYF
>TRBJ2-4|TRBD1|TRBV12-5|-
TGTGCTAGTGGTTCCACGGACTCAGGGGGCAAAAACATTCAGTACTTC
CASGSTDSGGKNIQYF
>TRBJ2-1|TRBD2|TRBV10-3|many
TGTGCCATCCGCTCGACTAGCGGGAGGTACAATGAGCAGTTCTTC
CAIRSTSGRYNEQFF
>TRBJ2-1|TRBD2|TRBV7-9|many
TGTGCCAGCAGCCTACCGGGACTACCCACTTTCTACAATGAGCAGTTCTTC
CASSLPGLPTFYNEQFF
>TRBJ2-5|TRBD2|TRBV7-2|-
TGTGCCAGCAGCTTAAAGCGGGGGGCTCAGGGGGAGACCCAGTACTTC
CASSLKRGAQGETQYF
>TRBJ2-2|-|TRBV9|few
TGTGCCAGCAGCGTAGAGTCAGGGAACACCGGGGAGCTGTTTTTT
CASSVESGNTGELFF
>TRBJ2-4|-|TRBV5-6|-
TGTGCCAGCAGCTTGACCCACCTCGGGGTGGTCAAAAACATTCAGTACTTC
CASSLTHLGVVKNIQYF
>TRBJ2-2|TRBD1|TRBV11-2|many
TGTGCCAGCAGCCCGAACGGGGGACAGGTTACCGGGGAGCTGTTTTTT
CASSPNGGQVTGELFF
>TRBJ1-6|-|TRBV7-2|many
TGTGCCAGCAGCTCTTACAGGGACCGGTTGAATTCACCCCTCCACTTT
CASSSYRDRLNSPLHF
>TRBJ2-2|TRBD2|TRBV7-8|many
TGTGCCAGCAGCCTCCTAGCGGGAGCTAACGGGGAGCTGTTTTTT
CASSLLAGANGELFF
>TRBJ2-3|-|TRBV20-1|-
TGCAGTGCTAGTGACCAAACAGATACGCAGTATTTT
CSASDQTDTQYF
>TRBJ2-1|TRBD2|TRBV20-1|once
TGCAGTGCTAGAGTTCAAGGCGGGAGTTACAGTGAGCAGTTCTTC
CSARVQGGSYSEQFF
>TRBJ2-5|-|TRBV6-1|few
TGTGCCAGCAGTGATATCGGGACTCGAGAGACCCAGTACTTC
CASSDIGTRETQYF
>TRBJ2-7|-|TRBV20-1|-
TGCAGTGCCACGACTCCGCGGTACGAGCAGTACTTC
CSATTPRYEQYF
>TRBJ1-3|-|TRBV2|many
TGTGCCAGCTCAAGGATCTCCTCTGGAAACACCATATATTTT
CASSRISSGNTIYF
>TRBJ2-1|TRBD2|TRBV20-1|few
TGCAGTGCAAGCGGGACCTACAATGAGCAGTTCTTC
CSASGTYNEQFF